This T cell receptor (beta chain) was sequenced for a study of blood T cells in healthy people across ages. Study outcomes and limitations: Strongly correlated with naive T cell percentage was TCR beta diversity.

Combining a sample-barcoded 5' primer with a J-beta primer mix, a second PCR ran for 7 to 11 cycles. TCRdb re-called the 5' RACE reads through MiXCR, storing one row per CDR3 protein. The sample lists over 450,000 distinct CDR3 sequences, 24% occurring once. Trimming removed 0 bases at V and 5 bases at J, with 14 bases between. Germline V CDR1 and CDR2: SGHRS, YFSETQ. The CDR3 length is 15 residues. As to this clonotype: The antigen is not known.

This sample also appeared in a second study, on T cells of mothers and their children.

Sequenced sample: blood. This chain joins TRBV5-1 and TRBJ2-5; unclear D gene. This clonotype originated in a boy aged 5-17 years in good health. The CDR3 coding sequence is TGCGCCAGCAGCTTGGTGGCTTCCTTGGAGGAGACCCAGTACTTC. Translation: CASSLVASLEETQYF.